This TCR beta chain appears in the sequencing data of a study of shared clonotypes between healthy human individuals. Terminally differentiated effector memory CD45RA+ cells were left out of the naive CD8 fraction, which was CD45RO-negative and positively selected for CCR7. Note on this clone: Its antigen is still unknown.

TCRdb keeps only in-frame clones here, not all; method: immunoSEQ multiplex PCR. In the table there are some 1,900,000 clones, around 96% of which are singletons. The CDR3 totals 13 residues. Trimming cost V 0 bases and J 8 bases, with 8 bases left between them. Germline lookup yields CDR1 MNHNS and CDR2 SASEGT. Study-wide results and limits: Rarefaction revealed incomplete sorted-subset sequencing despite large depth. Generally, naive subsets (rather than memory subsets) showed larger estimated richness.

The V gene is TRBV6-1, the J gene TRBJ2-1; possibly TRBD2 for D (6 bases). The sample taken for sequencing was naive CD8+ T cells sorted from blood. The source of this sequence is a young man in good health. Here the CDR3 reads CASSEAPGDEQFF. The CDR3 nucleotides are TGTGCCAGCAGTGAAGCGCCGGGAGATGAGCAGTTCTTC.